The 24 T cell receptor beta chains below come from one sample, sequenced in a study of CD8+ T cells in alopecia areata. Treatment given: oral pan-JAK inhibitor, 5-10 mg twice daily. It was cDNA, reverse transcribed from extracted RNA, that served as the sequencing template. The repertoire was sequenced with immunoSEQ multiplex PCR; TCRdb's copy has only in-frame clones and lacks some. The sample has under 150,000 clones, 56% seen once. This material consisted of CD4+ T cells sorted from blood, taken at week 24, from a patient treated with tofacitinib. The receptor set was obtained from a human donor with alopecia areata.

Only one count was recorded for this clone. The chain couples TRBV27 to TRBJ1-2; 8 bases fit TRBD1. The CDR3 is 16 residues long. CDR1 is MNHEY, CDR2 SMNVEV, per germline (reference sequence). V lost 3 bases and J lost 5; bases outside the gene matches: 11. This CDR3 is CASSFRALGQAYGYTF. CDR3 in DNA: TGTGCCAGCAGTTTCCGAGCCCTGGGACAGGCGTATGGCTACACCTTC.

This clone occurred a few times. V and J are TRBV4-1 and TRBJ1-6, with D unresolved. Trimming cost V 1 base and J 7 bases, with 14 bases left between them. CDR3 length: 16 amino acids. Germline values: CDR1 MGHRA, CDR2 YSYEKL. DNA of the CDR3: TGCGCCAGCAGCCAAGTGAAGGGTTCTAAGAATTCACCCCTCCACTTT. This sequence encodes CASSQVKGSKNSPLHF.

This clone has a handful of counts. The chain couples TRBV6-6 to TRBJ2-1; D may be TRBD2 (7 bases). V dropped 4 bases and J dropped 9 bases, with 19 bases sitting between them. Germline V CDR1 and CDR2: MNHNY, SVGAGI (reference sequence). The CDR3 runs 15 residues. Here the CDR3 DNA reads TGTGCCAGCAGTTCCCCGACGGGGGGCCCCACTGAGCAGTTCTTC. It yields the protein CASSSPTGGPTEQFF.

The chain has TRBV6-5 and TRBJ2-7, with D uncertain. The germline V gene encodes CDR1 MNHEY and CDR2 SVGAGI. The CDR3 has 10 residues. V was cut by 8 bases and J by 6 bases, with 8 bases left in between. The CDR3 coding sequence is TGTGCCAGCTCTAATGGCGAGCAGTACTTC. Protein sequence: CASSNGEQYF.

This chain uses TRBV7-9 with TRBJ2-5, with 8 bases lining up with TRBD1. The length of the CDR3 is 15 residues. After removal of 5 bases from V and 2 bases from J, the junction contained 7 bases not matched to a gene. Germline values: CDR1 SEHNR, CDR2 FQNEAQ (reference sequence). The CDR3 DNA reads TGTGCCAGCAGCCGTGGAACAGGGGGGCAAGAGACCCAGTACTTC. Translating it yields CASSRGTGGQETQYF. Full variable domain (missing parts from reference TRBV7-9 and TRBJ2-5): DTGVSQNPRHKITKRGQNVTFRCDPISEHNRLYWYRQTLGQGPEFLTYFQNEAQLEKSRLLSDRFSAERPKGSFSTLEIQRTEQGDSAMYLCASSRGTGGQETQYFGPGTRLLVL.

This chain connects TRBV7-9 to TRBJ2-5, with 14 bases lining up with TRBD2. CDR1 and CDR2 (germline): SEHNR, FQNEAQ (reference sequence). The CDR3 sequence is 16 residues long. Germline trimming cut 4 bases from V and 2 bases from J; bases unmatched to any gene: 3. The CDR3 region is CASSSTSGGDQETQYF. DNA for the CDR3: TGTGCCAGCAGCTCGACTAGCGGGGGGGATCAAGAGACCCAGTACTTC.

This chain uses TRBV30 with TRBJ2-3, with D tentatively TRBD1 (6 bases). Trimming pared 1 base from V and 4 bases from J, leaving 12 bases between. The germline V gene encodes CDR1 GTSNPN and CDR2 SVGIG (reference sequence). There are 14 residues in the CDR3. The CDR3 DNA follows: TGTGCCTGGAGTGGGACAGAGGATCCAGATACGCAGTATTTT. It translates to CAWSGTEDPDTQYF.

A few counts support this clone. V usage is TRBV4-2 and J usage is TRBJ2-7, with 9 bases matching TRBD2. The trim removed 0 bases at V and 7 bases at J, leaving 7 bases unmatched. The CDR3 contains 15 residues. CDR1 is LGHNA, CDR2 YNFKEQ, per germline. For the CDR3, the DNA is TGTGCCAGCAGCCAAGATCCCGGACTAGCGAGGGAGCAGTACTTC. This encodes CASSQDPGLAREQYF.

This clone was seen a few times. The chain has TRBV7-9 and TRBJ1-1; D is ambiguous. V was cut by 5 bases and J by 7 bases, with 11 bases left in between. The CDR3 is 12 amino acids. From germline, CDR1 is SEHNR and CDR2 FQNEAQ (reference sequence). DNA of the CDR3: TGTGCCAGCAGCCCCGGGGAGGTTGAAGCTTTCTTT. It codes for CASSPGEVEAFF.

V and J are TRBV27 and TRBJ1-6; TRBD1 might be the D (6 bases). The CDR3 covers 16 residues. In germline, CDR1 is MNHEY, CDR2 SMNVEV (reference sequence). V shed 7 bases and J shed 7 bases, with 20 bases lying between them. CDR3 DNA: TGTGCCAGCACCCAAGCCCACACAGGGACCAATTCACCCCTCCACTTT. Translating gives CASTQAHTGTNSPLHF.

The chain has TRBV29-1 and TRBJ2-3; D possibly corresponds to TRBD2 (6 bases). Germline-derived CDR1 and CDR2 are SQVTM and ANQGSEA. The CDR3 runs 15 residues. Trimming cost V 3 bases and J 0 bases, with 13 bases left between them. In nucleotides, the CDR3 is TGCAGCGTTGAGACGGGCGGGGAAAGCACAGATACGCAGTATTTT. This sequence encodes CSVETGGESTDTQYF.

The chain uses TRBV7-2 and TRBJ1-1, with D maybe TRBD1 (5 bases). Germline V gives CDR1 SGHTA, CDR2 FQGNSA. This CDR3 is built from 15 residues. Deletions cut 1 base from V and 5 bases from J, with 14 bases between. CDR3 loop: CASSLVFGGRTEAFF. For the CDR3, the DNA is TGTGCCAGCAGCTTAGTCTTCGGGGGAAGGACTGAAGCTTTCTTT.

This rearrangement joins TRBV30 to TRBJ2-7, with a weak D call TRBD1 (5 bases). Germline V gene lookup returns CDR1 GTSNPN and CDR2 SVGIG (reference sequence). This CDR3 has 13 residues. Trimming removed 0 bases from V and 2 bases from J, with 8 bases in between. The CDR3 DNA is TGTGCCTGGAGTGTACAGGTGACCTACGAGCAGTACTTC. This gives the protein CAWSVQVTYEQYF.

This clone came up a few times. The chain employs TRBV29-1 and TRBJ1-2; D gene unclear. In germline, CDR1 is SQVTM, CDR2 ANQGSEA. The CDR3 covers 10 residues. The germline V and J ends were trimmed by 3 bases and 4 bases, with 3 bases remaining between them. In nucleotides, the CDR3 is TGCAGCGTTGAGGGCTATGGCTACACCTTC. Translating it yields CSVEGYGYTF.

The CDR3 here is CASKEQNEQFF. CDR3 nucleotides: TGTGCCAGCAAGGAACAAAATGAGCAGTTCTTC. The chain is built from TRBV5-6 and TRBJ2-1; D unclear. Germline V lookup: CDR1 SGHDT, CDR2 YYEEEE. Between the trimmed V and J ends, which lost 6 bases and 7 bases, there was a span of 8 bases. CDR3 length: 11 amino acids.

This clone was observed once. The rearrangement joins TRBV19 to TRBJ2-5; D remains ambiguous. CDR3 length: 13 amino acids. CDR1 and CDR2 (germline): LNHDA, SQIVND (reference sequence). Between the trimmed V and J ends, which lost 1 base and 5 bases, there was a span of 8 bases. This chain's CDR3 is CASSIGSKETQYF. DNA for the CDR3: TGTGCCAGTAGTATAGGAAGTAAGGAGACCCAGTACTTC. The whole variable domain, filled in from reference TRBV19 and TRBJ2-5, reads DGGITQSPKYLFRKEGQNVTLSCEQNLNHDAMYWYRQDPGQGLRLIYYSQIVNDFQKGDIAEGYSVSREKKESFPLTVTSAQKNPTAFYLCASSIGSKETQYFGPGTRLLVL.

This clone appeared a few times. The chain links TRBV19 to TRBJ1-5, with D maybe TRBD1 (6 bases). The CDR3 extends over 16 amino acids. Trimming shortened V by 1 base and J by 5 bases, and 15 bases separated the two germline ends. The V gene's germline CDR1 is LNHDA and CDR2 SQIVND (reference sequence). The CDR3 sequence is CASSIAGTRRDQPQHF. CDR3 DNA sequence: TGTGCCAGTAGTATAGCCGGGACAAGGAGGGATCAGCCCCAGCATTTT. The complete variable domain, with remaining parts taken from reference TRBV19 and TRBJ1-5, reads DGGITQSPKYLFRKEGQNVTLSCEQNLNHDAMYWYRQDPGQGLRLIYYSQIVNDFQKGDIAEGYSVSREKKESFPLTVTSAQKNPTAFYLCASSIAGTRRDQPQHFGDGTRLSIL.

The rearrangement links TRBV6-5 to TRBJ2-6; 8 bases fit TRBD1. In germline, CDR1 is MNHEY, CDR2 SVGAGI. With 5 bases clipped from V and 2 bases from J, the junction kept 2 bases outside the gene matches. The CDR3 spans 15 residues. CDR3 sequence (DNA): TGTGCCAGCAGTCCACAGGGGGCTGGGGCCAACGTCCTGACTTTC. It codes for CASSPQGAGANVLTF.

The V and J genes are TRBV30 and TRBJ1-3; D unclear. This CDR3 has 13 residues. The V and J ends lost 1 base and 0 bases respectively, with 4 bases between them. CDR1 GTSNPN and CDR2 SVGIG come from the germline V gene (reference sequence). In DNA, the CDR3 is TGTGCCTGGAGTGGTCTCTCTGGAAACACCATATATTTT. Translating it yields CAWSGLSGNTIYF.

V gene TRBV18 combines with J gene TRBJ2-5, with D unresolved. This CDR3 comprises 14 residues. With 0 bases removed from V and 5 bases from J, the gap between germline ends came to 10 bases. The V gene's germline CDR1 is KGHSH and CDR2 LQKENI. CDR3 region: CASSPPSPGETQYF. The DNA for the CDR3 is TGTGCCAGCTCACCACCCTCTCCCGGGGAGACCCAGTACTTC.

The rearrangement uses TRBV7-9 and TRBJ2-7; perhaps TRBD2 as D (6 bases). CDR1 SEHNR and CDR2 FQNEAQ come from the germline V gene (reference sequence). This CDR3 spans 11 amino acids. V was pared by 3 bases and J by 11 bases, with 11 bases between. In DNA, the CDR3 is TGTGCCAGCAGCTTTGGCGGGGAGGAGTACTTC. This translates into CASSFGGEEYF.

This chain links TRBV6-5 with TRBJ2-7, with TRBD2 matching over 7 bases. Germline lookup yields CDR1 MNHEY and CDR2 SVGAGI. CDR3 length equals 12 residues. Trimming removed 6 bases from V and 4 bases from J; junction bases left unmatched: 3. The CDR3 region has the DNA TGTGCCAGCAGGGGAGGGGCGTACGAGCAGTACTTC. Its protein product is CASRGGAYEQYF.

The genes are TRBV4-2 and TRBJ2-7, with 8 bases fitting TRBD1. CDR3 length: 18 residues. Germline V gene data show CDR1 as LGHNA and CDR2 as YNFKEQ. V shed 1 base, J shed 2 bases, and the junction held 13 bases outside the gene matches. The CDR3 reads CASSQAAPAGTGAYEQYF. The CDR3 nucleotides are TGTGCCAGCAGCCAAGCAGCTCCCGCCGGGACAGGAGCCTACGAGCAGTACTTC.

J is TRBJ1-2 and V is TRBV6-5; D gene uncertain. The CDR3 is 15 amino acids. Trimming removed 4 bases from V and 2 bases from J, with 14 bases in between. CDR1 and CDR2 from the germline V gene are MNHEY and SVGAGI. CDR3 in amino acids: CASSSDGLTNYGYTF. The CDR3 nucleotides are TGTGCCAGCAGTTCCGACGGACTGACCAACTATGGCTACACCTTC.